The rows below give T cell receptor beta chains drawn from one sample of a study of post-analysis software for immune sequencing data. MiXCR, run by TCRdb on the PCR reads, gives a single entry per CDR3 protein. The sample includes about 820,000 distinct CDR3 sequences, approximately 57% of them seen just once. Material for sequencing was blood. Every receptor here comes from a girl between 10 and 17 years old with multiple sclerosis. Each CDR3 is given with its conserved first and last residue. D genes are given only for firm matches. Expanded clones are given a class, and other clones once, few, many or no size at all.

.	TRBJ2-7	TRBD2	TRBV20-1	TGCAGTGAAAGGGGACTATCAACTTACGAGCAGTACTTC	CSERGLSTYEQYF
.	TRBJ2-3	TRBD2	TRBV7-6	TGTGCCAGCAGCTCAGCGGGGACTAGCACAGATACGCAGTATTTT	CASSSAGTSTDTQYF
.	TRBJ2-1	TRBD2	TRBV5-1	TGCGCCAGCAGGTGGGGCGGGGGTGGCTACAATGAGCAGTTCTTC	CASRWGGGGYNEQFF
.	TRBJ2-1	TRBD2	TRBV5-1	TGCGCCAGCAGGCGGGAGCCCTATGAGCAGTTCTTC	CASRREPYEQFF
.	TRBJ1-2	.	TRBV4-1	TGCGCCAGCAGCCAAGTAACAGATAAAAACTATGGCTACACCTTC	CASSQVTDKNYGYTF
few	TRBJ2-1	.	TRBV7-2	TGTGCCAGCAGTCAGGAGGGGGCCAAGCATTACAATGAGCAGTTCTTC	CASSQEGAKHYNEQFF
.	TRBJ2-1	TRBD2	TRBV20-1	TGCAGTGCTCCCAAGCGGGGGAGCTCCTACAATGAGCAGTTCTTC	CSAPKRGSSYNEQFF
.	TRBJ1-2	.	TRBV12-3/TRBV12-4	TGTGCCAGCAGCCCCTCGGGTCGGGGCACCTATGGCTACACCTTC	CASSPSGRGTYGYTF
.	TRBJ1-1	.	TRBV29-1	TGCAGCGTTGGTTACACGAGGGATGGTGAAGCTTTCTTT	CSVGYTRDGEAFF
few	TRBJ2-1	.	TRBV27	TGTGCCGCATGGGGAGTCCGGTACAATGAGCAGTTCTTC	CAAWGVRYNEQFF
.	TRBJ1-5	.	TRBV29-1	TGCAGCGTTGCTACAGCCGATCAGCCCCAGCATTTT	CSVATADQPQHF
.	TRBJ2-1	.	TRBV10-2	TGCGCCAGCAGTGACCCATGGAGTGGGGTGCAGTTCTTC	CASSDPWSGVQFF
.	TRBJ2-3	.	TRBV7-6	TGTGCCAGCAGCCGTGGGACGCTTAGCACAGATACGCAGTATTTT	CASSRGTLSTDTQYF
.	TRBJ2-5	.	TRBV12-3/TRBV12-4	TGTGCCAGCAGTTATCGTCGAGAGCAGTACTTC	CASSYRREQYF
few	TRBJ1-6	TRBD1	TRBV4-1	TGCGCCAGCAGCCACCCTCGGAGGGGACAGACCGATAAGTCCTATAATTCACCCCTCCACTTT	CASSHPRRGQTDKSYNSPLHF
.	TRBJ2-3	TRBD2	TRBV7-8	TGTGCCAGCAGCTTAAAATGGCGGGGGGGGAACACAGATACGCAGTATTTT	CASSLKWRGGNTDTQYF
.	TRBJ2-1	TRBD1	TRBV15	TGTGCCACCAGCAGAGATCCGGACAGGCAGTACAATGAGCAGTTCTTC	CATSRDPDRQYNEQFF
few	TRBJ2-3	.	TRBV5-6	TGTGCCAGCAGCTTGGTGGGCGAGGGTACGCAGTATTTT	CASSLVGEGTQYF
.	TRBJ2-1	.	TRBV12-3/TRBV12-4	TGTGCCAGCAGTTTCTGGTCCTACAGGGATGAGCAGTTCTTC	CASSFWSYRDEQFF
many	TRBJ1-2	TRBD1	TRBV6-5	TGTGCCAGCAGTTATTACAACAGGGGATCCTATGGCTACACCTTC	CASSYYNRGSYGYTF
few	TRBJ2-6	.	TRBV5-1	TGCGCCAGCAGCTTTGGACAGACCTCTGGGGCCAACGTCCTGACTTTC	CASSFGQTSGANVLTF
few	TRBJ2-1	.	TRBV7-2	TGTGCCAGCACCCAGGGGGGGACAGGCTCCTACAATGAGCAGTTCTTC	CASTQGGTGSYNEQFF
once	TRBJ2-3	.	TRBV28	TGTGCCAGCAGTCCCGGGGGGCTGGCAGATACGCAGTATTTT	CASSPGGLADTQYF
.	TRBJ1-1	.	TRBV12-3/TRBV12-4	TGTGCCAGCAGCCTCCAGACGGGACCGAGGGTCACTGAAGCTTTCTTT	CASSLQTGPRVTEAFF
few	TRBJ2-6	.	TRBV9	TGTGCCAGCTCTGGGGCCAACGTCCCGACTTTC	CASSGANVPTF
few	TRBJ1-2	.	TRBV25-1	TGTGCCAGCAGTGAATCTTCGCGGGGGTGGAGAGGCTACACCTTC	CASSESSRGWRGYTF
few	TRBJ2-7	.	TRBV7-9	TGTGCCAGCAGTAGAGCACCCTACGAGCAGTACTTC	CASSRAPYEQYF
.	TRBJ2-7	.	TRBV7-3	TGTGCCAGCAGCCCCGCGACGGGTTCCTACGAGCAGTACTTC	CASSPATGSYEQYF